Below are 30 T cell receptor beta chains sequenced from a single sample in a study of T cell changes during pregnancy in multiple sclerosis. Method: immunoSEQ multiplex PCR; TCRdb's copy keeps in-frame clones and lacks some. The sample lists 75,000 to 100,000 clones; about 90% were seen once. Sequenced material: peripheral blood, taken after pregnancy. These receptors were collected from a female donor in good health, enrolled as a control in a pregnancy study.

The rearrangement uses TRBV5-1 and TRBJ1-1; 9 positions match TRBD1. Germline V CDR1 and CDR2: SGHRS, YFSETQ. The CDR3 sequence is 15 residues long. V dropped 6 bases and J dropped 4; count of bases not matched to a gene: 10. Written as DNA, the CDR3 is TGCGCCAGCACCCCGGACAGGGGTATGTTCACTGAAGCTTTCTTT. Translating gives CASTPDRGMFTEAFF.

This chain connects TRBV28 to TRBJ2-7; 13 bases are a match to TRBD2. J gave up 7 bases and V 4 bases, and 10 bases lay outside the gene matches. Germline values: CDR1 MDHEN, CDR2 SYDVKM. This CDR3 spans 16 amino acids. The CDR3 bases are TGTGCCAGCAGTTCCTCCGGGACTAGCGGGATGGGGGAGCAGTACTTC. Residues: CASSSSGTSGMGEQYF.

CDR3 loop: CASSRGQGEEGNQPQHF. CDR3 sequence (DNA): TGTGCCAGCAGCAGGGGACAGGGAGAGGAAGGCAATCAGCCCCAGCATTTT. The chain uses TRBV7-9 and TRBJ1-5, with TRBD1 matching over 9 bases. The CDR3 consists of 17 residues. Germline CDR1 and CDR2: SEHNR and FQNEAQ (reference sequence). The junction had 10 bases not matched to a gene; V was cut back by 5 bases and J by 2 bases.

The chain carries TRBV13 and TRBJ2-1; 12 nucleotides align to TRBD2. This CDR3 comprises 16 residues. Germline CDR1 is PRHDT and CDR2 is FYEKMQ (reference sequence). V was pared by 5 bases and J by 7 bases, with 9 bases of the junction left unmatched. CDR3 nucleotides: TGTGCCAGCAGCCCCCGGACTAGCGGGAAGGGGAATGAGCAGTTCTTC. It specifies CASSPRTSGKGNEQFF.

The chain has TRBV15 and TRBJ1-1, with 7 bases lining up with TRBD1. Germline V gene lookup returns CDR1 LNHNV and CDR2 YYDKDF (reference sequence). CDR3 length: 12 residues. V was pared by 4 bases and J by 5 bases, with 1 base of the junction left unmatched. The CDR3 loop is CATSMGQTEAFF. The CDR3 DNA follows: TGTGCCACCAGCATGGGACAGACTGAAGCTTTCTTT.

V and J are TRBV5-1 and TRBJ2-2, with D possibly TRBD2 on 6 matching bases. The CDR3 is 16 residues long. CDR1 and CDR2 (germline): SGHRS, YFSETQ. V lost 0 bases to trimming and J lost 6 bases, with 15 bases between them. The CDR3: CASSLGRLDGAGELFF. The CDR3 DNA reads as TGCGCCAGCAGCTTGGGACGACTAGACGGGGCCGGGGAGCTGTTTTTT. The variable domain in full, completed from reference TRBV5-1 and TRBJ2-2, reads KAGVTQTPRYLIKTRGQQVTLSCSPISGHRSVSWYQQTPGQGLQFLFEYFSETQRNKGNFPGRFSGRQFSNSRSEMNVSTLELGDSALYLCASSLGRLDGAGELFFGEGSRLTVL.

The V call is TRBV9, the J call TRBJ1-1, with D possibly being TRBD1 (6 bases). Germline V gene lookup returns CDR1 SGDLS and CDR2 YYNGEE. This CDR3 contains 15 residues. The V end was cut by 4 bases, the J end by 5 bases, with 18 bases between. CDR3 nucleotides: TGTGCCAGCAGCCCCGATTCGACAGGACGGACTGAAGCTTTCTTT. Residues: CASSPDSTGRTEAFF.

This chain links TRBV7-9 with TRBJ1-2, with D maybe TRBD1 (6 bases). The V end was cut by 5 bases, the J end by 4 bases, with 17 bases between. The germline V gene encodes CDR1 SEHNR and CDR2 FQNEAQ (reference sequence). The CDR3 runs to 15 residues. The CDR3 is CASSARDRPGYGYTF. For the CDR3, the DNA is TGTGCCAGCAGCGCCCGAGACAGGCCCGGCTATGGCTACACCTTC.

The chain employs TRBV5-8 and TRBJ2-7; TRBD2 might be the D (5 bases). Germline V gene data show CDR1 as SGHTS and CDR2 as YDEGEE. V was shortened by 3 bases and J by 6 bases, with 28 bases between the two germline ends. The CDR3 totals 18 residues. The CDR3 reads CASSSPGVLGLLLVEQYF. The CDR3 DNA sequence: TGTGCCAGCAGCTCGCCCGGCGTTTTAGGACTCTTATTGGTCGAGCAGTACTTC.

This chain uses TRBV28 with TRBJ1-1; 7 bases agree with TRBD1. V was clipped by 1 base and J by 6 bases; unmatched bases: 2. This CDR3 comprises 13 residues. The germline V gene has CDR1 MDHEN and CDR2 SYDVKM. CDR3 region: CASSLSTGAEAFF. In nucleotides, the CDR3 is TGTGCCAGCAGTTTATCTACAGGGGCTGAAGCTTTCTTT.

V and J are TRBV6-1 and TRBJ1-5; D is possibly TRBD1 (6 bases). Trimming removed 7 bases at V and 7 bases at J, with 14 bases between. The CDR3 consists of 13 residues. Germline loops: CDR1 MNHNS, CDR2 SASEGT. CDR3 sequence (DNA): TGTGCCAGCAATACAGGGATAAGGCAGCCCCAGCATTTT. It specifies CASNTGIRQPQHF.

The chain has TRBV5-1 and TRBJ1-5; D is perhaps TRBD1 (6 bases). Germline V CDR1 and CDR2: SGHRS, YFSETQ. V was cut by 4 bases and J by 4 bases, with 9 bases left in between. The CDR3 length is 13 residues. CDR3 sequence: CASSADRNQPQHF. The CDR3 bases are TGCGCCAGCAGCGCCGACAGGAATCAGCCCCAGCATTTT.

The genes are TRBV12-5 and TRBJ1-1; the D gene is possibly TRBD1 (5 bases). Germline assignment: CDR1 LGHNT and CDR2 FRNRAP. This CDR3 is built from 14 residues. V was shortened by 1 base and J by 1 base, with 7 bases between the two germline ends. The DNA of the CDR3 is TGTGCTAGTGGTTTGGGACAGACGAACACTGAAGCTTTCTTT. It encodes CASGLGQTNTEAFF. Drawing the rest from reference TRBV12-5 and TRBJ1-1, the complete variable domain is DARVTQTPRHKVTEMGQEVTMRCQPILGHNTVFWYRQTMMQGLELLAYFRNRAPLDDSGMPKDRFSAEMPDATLATLKIQPSEPRDSAVYFCASGLGQTNTEAFFGQGTRLTVV.

This chain uses TRBV7-2 with TRBJ1-5, with 7 bases aligning to TRBD1. V shed 5 bases, J shed 8 bases, and the junction held 15 bases outside the gene matches. Germline CDR1 SGHTA, CDR2 FQGNSA. CDR3 length: 16 amino acids. For the CDR3, the DNA is TGTGCCAGCAGCCTGACAGGGACTCTGAACGGAGAGCCCCAGCATTTT. Translating it yields CASSLTGTLNGEPQHF.

The chain joins TRBV2 to TRBJ2-5, with D tentatively TRBD2 (5 bases). The germline gives CDR1 SNHLY, CDR2 FYNNEI. The V and J ends lost 5 bases and 4 bases respectively, with 20 bases between them. The length of the CDR3 is 16 residues. The CDR3 protein is CASSPITGGLGETQYF. The CDR3 nucleotides are TGTGCCAGCAGTCCAATTACGGGCGGACTGGGAGAGACCCAGTACTTC. Full variable domain (remainder filled in from reference TRBV2 and TRBJ2-5): EPEVTQTPSHQVTQMGQEVILRCVPISNHLYFYWYRQILGQKVEFLVSFYNNEISEKSEIFDDQFSVERPDGSNFTLKIRSTKLEDSAMYFCASSPITGGLGETQYFGPGTRLLVL.

The rearrangement links TRBV7-6 to TRBJ2-5; 15 nucleotides match TRBD2. Germline trimming cut 3 bases from V and 5 bases from J; bases unmatched to any gene: 4. This CDR3 contains 16 residues. Germline CDR1 SGHVS, CDR2 FNYEAQ. The CDR3 DNA is TGTGCCAGCAGCTTCGGACTAGCGGGAGGGTCTGAGACCCAGTACTTC. Protein product: CASSFGLAGGSETQYF.

The chain employs TRBV18 and TRBJ2-1; tentative D call: TRBD2 (6 bases). The CDR3 length is 17 residues. Germline V CDR1 and CDR2: KGHSH, LQKENI. The germline V and J ends were trimmed by 1 base and 2 bases, with 15 bases remaining between them. The CDR3 region is CASSPRAAGNPYNEQFF. DNA for the CDR3: TGTGCCAGCTCACCACGGGCAGCGGGCAACCCCTACAATGAGCAGTTCTTC.

The chain is built from TRBV19 and TRBJ2-1; 9 nucleotides line up with TRBD2. The junction had 14 bases not matched to a gene; V was cut back by 0 bases and J by 5 bases. Germline values: CDR1 LNHDA, CDR2 SQIVND (reference sequence). The CDR3 runs 19 residues. CDR3 sequence (DNA): TGTGCCAGTAGTATAGATCTAGAGGGTGGCGGGGGGGGCAACAATGAGCAGTTCTTC. It specifies CASSIDLEGGGGGNNEQFF.

The J gene is TRBJ1-3, the V gene TRBV27; 7 bases match TRBD1. CDR3 length: 17 amino acids. Per the germline V gene, CDR1 is MNHEY and CDR2 is SMNVEV (reference sequence). With V trimmed by 5 bases and J by 0 bases, 10 bases remained unmatched. The CDR3 DNA reads TGTGCCAGCAGTCCTAACAGGGGCCGTTTCTCTGGAAACACCATATATTTT. Amino acids: CASSPNRGRFSGNTIYF.

The chain combines TRBV19 with TRBJ2-6; 14 bases are shared with TRBD2. From germline, CDR1 is LNHDA and CDR2 SQIVND (reference sequence). Trimming at V came to 4 bases and at J to 2 bases, leaving 1 base not matched to a gene. The CDR3 runs 17 residues. The CDR3 reads CASSRLAGGPGANVLTF. The CDR3 DNA follows: TGTGCCAGTAGTAGACTAGCGGGAGGGCCTGGGGCCAACGTCCTGACTTTC.

The CDR3 sequence: CASSLIRQDGYTF. CDR3 sequence (DNA): TGTGCCAGCAGTTTAATCAGACAGGATGGCTACACCTTC. The V and J genes are TRBV28 and TRBJ1-2, with D perhaps TRBD1 (6 bases). Trimming left V 2 bases short and J 6 bases short, with 10 bases between. Per germline, CDR1 MDHEN and CDR2 SYDVKM. CDR3 length equals 13 residues.

The J gene is TRBJ2-3, the V gene TRBV6-4; 11 bases match TRBD2. CDR3 length: 16 residues. Trimming took 3 bases from V and 3 from J; bases not matched to a gene: 5. Per the germline V gene, CDR1 is MRHNA and CDR2 is SNTAGT. CDR3 sequence (DNA): TGTGCCAGCAGTGAGTGGGCTAGCGGGGGGACAGATACGCAGTATTTT. Its protein is CASSEWASGGTDTQYF.

This chain links TRBV4-1 with TRBJ2-5; 10 positions match TRBD1. The V gene's germline CDR1 is MGHRA and CDR2 YSYEKL. The CDR3 loop spans 16 amino acids. Trimming cost V 3 bases and J 4 bases; bases outside gene matches: 8. Here the CDR3 reads CASSQTGTGVAETQYF. Written as DNA, the CDR3 is TGCGCCAGCAGCCAGACCGGGACAGGGGTGGCAGAGACCCAGTACTTC.

The gene calls are TRBV6-5 and TRBJ2-7, with 13 bases identical to TRBD2. The CDR3 consists of 15 residues. The V and J ends lost 6 bases and 8 bases, in that order; junction bases with no gene match: 10. Per germline, CDR1 MNHEY and CDR2 SVGAGI. This CDR3 reads CASSPQLAGGPKQYF. For the CDR3, the DNA is TGTGCCAGCAGCCCGCAACTAGCGGGAGGGCCTAAGCAGTACTTC.

The CDR3 loop is CASTNGGVWHNEQFF. The CDR3 region has the DNA TGTGCCAGCACCAACGGAGGGGTTTGGCACAATGAGCAGTTCTTC. The chain is built from TRBV6-5 and TRBJ2-1; D is possibly TRBD2 (6 bases). V shed 7 bases and J shed 5 bases, with 18 bases lying between them. The length of the CDR3 is 15 residues. From germline, CDR1 is MNHEY and CDR2 SVGAGI.

This chain uses TRBV30 with TRBJ1-1, with unresolved D. There are 14 residues in the CDR3. Germline V CDR1 and CDR2: GTSNPN, SVGIG (reference sequence). Trimming took off 5 bases at V and 0 bases at J, with 13 bases between the two ends. CDR3 residues: CAWAARQLNTEAFF. The DNA for the CDR3 is TGTGCCTGGGCCGCCAGGCAGCTGAACACTGAAGCTTTCTTT.

The gene calls are TRBV30 and TRBJ2-7; D remains unclear. CDR3 length: 10 residues. The germline CDR1 and CDR2 sequences are GTSNPN and SVGIG (reference sequence). Trimming cost V 6 bases and J 3 bases, with 6 bases left between them. CDR3 loop: CACGLYEQYF. DNA of the CDR3: TGTGCCTGCGGTCTCTACGAGCAGTACTTC. Full variable domain (missing parts from reference TRBV30 and TRBJ2-7): SQTIHQWPATLVQPVGSPLSLECTVEGTSNPNLYWYRQAAGRGLQLLFYSVGIGQISSEVPQNLSASRPQDRQFILSSKKLLLSDSGFYLCACGLYEQYFGPGTRLTVT.

The chain links TRBV7-3 to TRBJ2-3; maybe TRBD1 (6 bases). Germline CDR1 SGHTA, CDR2 FQGTGA. The V end lost 3 bases, the J end lost 0 bases, and 25 bases lay between the germline ends. The CDR3 has 20 residues. CDR3 coding DNA: TGTGCCAGCAGCTTGCCCAGAGACCCGGACCAGGGGCAGAGCACAGATACGCAGTATTTT. Amino acid sequence: CASSLPRDPDQGQSTDTQYF.

The V and J genes are TRBV28 and TRBJ2-3, with D perhaps TRBD2 (6 bases). The CDR3 loop spans 15 amino acids. Trimming took 3 bases from V and 3 from J, leaving 13 bases between them. CDR1 is MDHEN, CDR2 SYDVKM, per germline. DNA of the CDR3: TGTGCCAGCAGTTTGGGGGGTGTCCAAACAGATACGCAGTATTTT. Translating gives CASSLGGVQTDTQYF.

The rearrangement uses TRBV10-2 and TRBJ1-2; TRBD1 agrees at 7 bases. This CDR3 has 16 amino acids. Looked up from germline, CDR1 is WSHSY and CDR2 is SAAADI. V lost 2 bases and J lost 4; bases outside the gene matches: 10. The CDR3 sequence is CASSEDRVPSFYGYTF. The CDR3 DNA follows: TGCGCCAGCAGTGAGGACAGGGTGCCCTCCTTCTATGGCTACACCTTC.